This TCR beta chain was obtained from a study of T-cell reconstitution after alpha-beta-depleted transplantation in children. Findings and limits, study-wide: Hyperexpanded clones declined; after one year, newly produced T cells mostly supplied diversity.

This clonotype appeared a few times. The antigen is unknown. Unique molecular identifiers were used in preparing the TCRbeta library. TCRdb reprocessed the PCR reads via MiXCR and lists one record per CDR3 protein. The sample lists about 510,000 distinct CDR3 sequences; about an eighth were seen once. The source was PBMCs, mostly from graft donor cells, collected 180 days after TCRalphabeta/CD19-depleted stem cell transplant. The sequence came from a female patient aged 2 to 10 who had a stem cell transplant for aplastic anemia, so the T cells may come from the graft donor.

The CDR3, as DNA: TGTGCCAGCAGCAGATTAGCGGGAGCTGGCACAGATACGCAGTATTTT. Amino acids: CASSRLAGAGTDTQYF. This chain joins TRBV7-9 and TRBJ2-3; TRBD2 matches at 9 bases. The germline CDR1 and CDR2 sequences are SEHNR and FQNEAQ (reference sequence). The CDR3 contains 16 residues. The ends lost 5 bases at V and 1 base at J; junction bases unmatched: 7. The variable domain in full, completed from reference TRBV7-9 and TRBJ2-3, reads DTGVSQNPRHKITKRGQNVTFRCDPISEHNRLYWYRQTLGQGPEFLTYFQNEAQLEKSRLLSDRFSAERPKGSFSTLEIQRTEQGDSAMYLCASSRLAGAGTDTQYFGPGTRLTVL.